This T cell receptor beta chain stems from a study of identical twins. Only healthy Caucasians were enrolled as donors. Concerning this clonotype: What it binds is unknown. Compared with germline, one end of the junction differs, possibly owing to a read error.

Study-wide results and limits: Not following the same donors, the study drew its conclusions from cross-sectional statistical analysis. Insertions were fewer in abundant cord blood beta clonotypes, whereas memory repertoires showed none of this pattern.

This CDR3 region has 15 residues. CDR1 SGHAT and CDR2 FQDESV come from the germline V gene (reference sequence). A single record per CDR3 protein comes from TCRdb applying MiXCR to the 5' RACE reads. There are some 1,700,000 distinct CDR3 sequences in the sample; about 30% occur only once, and approximately 0.25% lies in the top ten. This clonotype was obtained from a newborn girl in good health. The sequenced sample was cord blood. The rearrangement uses TRBV11-1 and TRBJ2-6; tentative D call: TRBD2 (6 bases). CDR3 amino acids: CASSLLGTGANVPTF. DNA for the CDR3: TGTGCCAGCAGCTTACTGGGGACTGGGGCCAACGTCCCGACTTTC.